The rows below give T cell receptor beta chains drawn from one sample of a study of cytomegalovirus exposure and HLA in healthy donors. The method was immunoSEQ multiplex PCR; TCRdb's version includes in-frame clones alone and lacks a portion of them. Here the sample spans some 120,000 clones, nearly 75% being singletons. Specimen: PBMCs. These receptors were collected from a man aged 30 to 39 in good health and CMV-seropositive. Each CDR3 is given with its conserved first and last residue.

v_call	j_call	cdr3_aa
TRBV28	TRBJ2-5	CASSLTGVYQETQYF
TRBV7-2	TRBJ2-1	CASSPRPSGGVNEQFF
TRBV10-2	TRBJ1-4	CATRIGTQAWGEKLFF
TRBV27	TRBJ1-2	CASSLSLGRGNGYTF
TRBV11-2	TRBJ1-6	CASSGQENSPLHF
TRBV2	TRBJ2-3	CASKNRAADTQYF
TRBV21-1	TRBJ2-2	CASSHDRGRTGELFF
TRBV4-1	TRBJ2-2	CASKDRGNTGELFF
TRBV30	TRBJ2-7	CAWSTTGAYEQYF
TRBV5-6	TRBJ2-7	CASGTKSYEQYF
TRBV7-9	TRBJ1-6	CASSGTGGSYNSPLHF
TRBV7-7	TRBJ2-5	CASSLGAGGAGETQYF
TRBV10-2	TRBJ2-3	CASSAAGVHTDTQYF
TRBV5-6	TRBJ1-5	CASSVGQGNQPQHF
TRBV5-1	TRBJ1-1	CASSLPTGVKNTEAFF
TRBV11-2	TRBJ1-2	CASSFSSYGYTF
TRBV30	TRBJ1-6	CAWSVPRTGPNSPLHF
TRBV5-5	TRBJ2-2	CASSLLNTGELFF
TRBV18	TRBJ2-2	CASSAPGTADTGELFF
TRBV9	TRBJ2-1	CASSVGTSGASYNEQFF
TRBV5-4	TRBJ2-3	CASSLATSGGTDTQYF
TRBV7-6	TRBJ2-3	CASSLLAGGGTDTQYF
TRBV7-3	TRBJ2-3	CASSQTGGTQYF
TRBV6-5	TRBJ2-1	CASSPMSSYNEQFF
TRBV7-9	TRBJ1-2	CASRDRGYGYTF
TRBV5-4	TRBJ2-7	CASGPDRDREQYF
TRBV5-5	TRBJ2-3	CASSITSGGADTQYF
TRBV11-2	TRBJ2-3	CASSLERIGSGTDTQYF
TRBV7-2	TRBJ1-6	CASSYAREGSPLHF
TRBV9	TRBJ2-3	CASSVAAGGPTDTQYF
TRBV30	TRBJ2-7	CAWTDSYEQYF
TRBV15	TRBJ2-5	CATSRGLAQETQYF
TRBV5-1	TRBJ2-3	CASSLEGQGPDTQYF
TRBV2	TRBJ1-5	CATNPDRGGDQPQHF
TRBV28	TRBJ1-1	CASSFLNRRTEAFF
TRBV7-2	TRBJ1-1	CASSLRRGTEAFF
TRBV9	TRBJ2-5	CASSVAPSGGQETQYF
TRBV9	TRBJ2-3	CASSDRGTDTQYF
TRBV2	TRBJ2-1	CASKQLSYNEQFF
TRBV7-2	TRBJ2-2	CASSSSGGNTGELFF
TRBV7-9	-	CASSSGGKNYEQYF
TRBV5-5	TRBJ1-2	CASSLVDSTGYTF
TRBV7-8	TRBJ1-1	CASSFGKNTEAFF
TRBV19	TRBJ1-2	CASSTQANYGYTF
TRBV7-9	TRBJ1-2	CASTPLGAPVGYTF
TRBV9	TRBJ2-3	CASSVGLAGTDTQYF
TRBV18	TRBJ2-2	CASSSQGGRDTGELFF
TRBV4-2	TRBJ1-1	CASSQGQGSNTEAFF
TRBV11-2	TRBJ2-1	CASSLEGQGLYNEQFF
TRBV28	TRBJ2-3	CASSPPGAASVDTQYF
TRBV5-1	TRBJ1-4	CASSLSTGFEEKLFF
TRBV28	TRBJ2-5	CASSLPGGETQYF
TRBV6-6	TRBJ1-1	CASSIEGGAEAFF